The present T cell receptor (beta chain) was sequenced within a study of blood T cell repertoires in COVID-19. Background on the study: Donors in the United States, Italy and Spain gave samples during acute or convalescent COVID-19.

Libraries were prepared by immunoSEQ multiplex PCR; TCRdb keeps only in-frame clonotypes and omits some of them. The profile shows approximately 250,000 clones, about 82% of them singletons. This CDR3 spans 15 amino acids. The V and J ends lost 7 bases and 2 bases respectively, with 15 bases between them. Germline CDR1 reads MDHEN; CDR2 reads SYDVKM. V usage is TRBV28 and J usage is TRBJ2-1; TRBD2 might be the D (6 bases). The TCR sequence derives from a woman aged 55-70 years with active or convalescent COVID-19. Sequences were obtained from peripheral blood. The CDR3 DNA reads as TGTGCCAGCACCAGAAACGGGGGAACCTACAATGAGCAGTTCTTC. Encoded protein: CASTRNGGTYNEQFF.